A single sample gave rise to the 10 T cell receptor beta chains below, sequenced in a study of cytomegalovirus exposure and HLA in healthy donors. Both 60 Vbeta primers and 13 Jbeta primers went into the PCR. Some clones are missing from TCRdb's copy, which holds only in-frame ones; the method was immunoSEQ multiplex PCR. There are fewer than 200,000 clones in the sample; 81% occur only once, and approximately 2% lies in the top ten. Sequenced: PBMCs. Every receptor here comes from a young woman in good health and CMV-seronegative.

V and J are TRBV5-1 and TRBJ2-7, with TRBD1 matching 9 bases. This CDR3 is 14 amino acids long. CDR1 and CDR2 from the germline V gene are SGHRS and YFSETQ. V shed 4 bases, J shed 2 bases, and the junction held 4 bases outside the gene matches. CDR3: CASSGQGSTYEQYF. In nucleotides, the CDR3 is TGCGCCAGCAGCGGACAGGGGTCGACCTACGAGCAGTACTTC.

J is TRBJ1-5 and V is TRBV28; no clear D. This CDR3 has 15 amino acids. Germline-derived CDR1 and CDR2 are MDHEN and SYDVKM. Trimming removed 1 base from V and 6 bases from J, with 13 bases in between. CDR3 bases: TGTGCCAGCAGTTTATCGGGTGGGTTTGTTCAGCCCCAGCATTTT. Translating gives CASSLSGGFVQPQHF.

This sequence joins TRBV29-1 and TRBJ1-1, with TRBD1 matching over 7 bases. Germline-derived CDR1 and CDR2 are SQVTM and ANQGSEA. V was pared by 1 base and J by 3 bases, with 8 bases of the junction left unmatched. The CDR3 extends over 15 amino acids. CDR3 amino acids: CSVEVAGGRDTEAFF. The DNA of the CDR3 is TGCAGCGTTGAAGTGGCAGGGGGTCGGGACACTGAAGCTTTCTTT.

The rearrangement joins TRBV19 to TRBJ1-5; 10 bases are a match to TRBD1. The CDR3 totals 15 residues. V lost 4 bases to trimming and J lost 6 bases; unmatched junction nucleotides: 6. CDR1 is LNHDA and CDR2 is SQIVND in the germline V gene (reference sequence). The CDR3 nucleotides read TGTGCCAGTAGTAGGGGACAGGGGAAGGGTCAGCCCCAGCATTTT. Its translation: CASSRGQGKGQPQHF.

The chain uses TRBV15 and TRBJ2-5, with D perhaps matching TRBD1 (6 bases). Trimming pared 5 bases from V and 3 bases from J, leaving 19 bases between. The CDR3 has 16 residues. Germline CDR1 LNHNV, CDR2 YYDKDF (reference sequence). The CDR3 here is CATSGGQLKLKETQYF. The CDR3 coding sequence is TGTGCCACCAGCGGAGGACAGCTAAAACTAAAAGAGACCCAGTACTTC.

The chain links TRBV5-1 to TRBJ2-1, with 7 bases identical to TRBD1. This CDR3 is 15 amino acids long. Germline loops: CDR1 SGHRS, CDR2 YFSETQ. The V segment lost 2 bases and the J segment 9 bases; nucleotides outside the gene matches: 11. Here the CDR3 DNA reads TGCGCCAGCAGCTTATTCTCGGACAGGTCGAGTGAGCAGTTCTTC. Amino acid sequence: CASSLFSDRSSEQFF.

This chain uses TRBV28 with TRBJ2-7; D remains ambiguous. V shed 4 bases and J shed 1 base, with 5 bases lying between them. The CDR3 has 12 amino acids. Germline CDR1 is MDHEN and CDR2 is SYDVKM. The CDR3, as DNA: TGTGCCAGCAGTTCCCTATCCTACGAGCAGTACTTC. Translated: CASSSLSYEQYF. Supplemented by reference TRBV28 and TRBJ2-7, the full variable domain reads DVKVTQSSRYLVKRTGEKVFLECVQDMDHENMFWYRQDPGLGLRLIYFSYDVKMKEKGDIPEGYSVSREKKERFSLILESASTNQTSMYLCASSSLSYEQYFGPGTRLTVT.

The chain recombines TRBV29-1 with TRBJ1-1; 8 bases fit TRBD1. The CDR3 runs 13 residues. Germline-derived CDR1 and CDR2 are SQVTM and ANQGSEA. J gave up 6 bases and V 7 bases, and 10 bases lay outside the gene matches. The DNA for the CDR3 is TGCAGCGCTAACATTGGACAGGGCTCTGAAGCTTTCTTT. Translated, it gives CSANIGQGSEAFF.

The gene calls are TRBV7-9 and TRBJ1-4, with D maybe TRBD1 (5 bases). CDR3 size: 16 residues. In germline, CDR1 is SEHNR, CDR2 FQNEAQ (reference sequence). Trimming took off 0 bases at V and 8 bases at J, with 16 bases between the two ends. CDR3 loop: CASSLALRVVREKLFF. CDR3 coding DNA: TGTGCCAGCAGCTTAGCGCTCAGGGTGGTTCGGGAAAAACTGTTTTTT.

This rearrangement joins TRBV2 to TRBJ2-7, with 9 bases fitting TRBD2. The length of the CDR3 is 14 residues. Germline CDR1 and CDR2: SNHLY and FYNNEI. V shed 3 bases, J shed 3 bases, and the junction held 3 bases outside the gene matches. The CDR3 nucleotides read TGTGCCAGCAGTGAGACTAGCGGACGCTACGAGCAGTACTTC. It codes for CASSETSGRYEQYF.